This entry lists 20 T cell receptor beta chains sequenced from one sample in a study of OX40 agonist ivuxolimab in advanced cancers. Assay: immunoSEQ multiplex PCR; the TCRdb copy retains only in-frame clones and omits some. The sample shows roughly 86,000 clones, roughly 92% of them seen only once. The material sequenced was CD4+ or CD8+ T cells sorted from blood, taken in a trial of the OX40 agonist ivuxolimab. Source of these receptors: an adult with an advanced solid tumor such as melanoma, head and neck, liver or kidney cancer.

The CDR3 sequence is CASSVGGGADQETQYF. CDR3 DNA sequence: TGTGCCAGCAGCGTAGGAGGAGGGGCAGACCAAGAGACCCAGTACTTC. The V and J genes are TRBV9 and TRBJ2-5; maybe TRBD2 (6 bases). Germline values: CDR1 SGDLS, CDR2 YYNGEE. The V end was cut by 0 bases, the J end by 0 bases, with 12 bases between. The CDR3 has 16 residues.

The V gene is TRBV7-2, the J gene TRBJ1-6; weak D call: TRBD1 (5 bases). Looked up from germline, CDR1 is SGHTA and CDR2 is FQGNSA. This CDR3 comprises 15 residues. Between the trimmed V and J ends, which lost 0 bases and 8 bases, there was a span of 11 bases. Here the CDR3 reads CASSLAGGTYSPLHF. CDR3 DNA sequence: TGTGCCAGCAGCTTAGCGGGAGGGACCTATTCACCCCTCCACTTT.

Turning to this clone: Other nucleotide sequences in the sample specify the same CDR3. The rearrangement uses TRBV6-1 and TRBJ2-7; D unclear. Trimming cost V 5 bases and J 1 base, with 9 bases left between them. CDR1 and CDR2 from the germline V gene are MNHNS and SASEGT. The CDR3 totals 13 residues. The CDR3 here is CASSPGISYEQYF. The DNA of the CDR3 is TGTGCCAGCAGTCCTGGGATTTCCTACGAGCAGTACTTC.

The V call is TRBV30, the J call TRBJ1-5, with a weak D call TRBD1 (5 bases). The germline CDR1 and CDR2 sequences are GTSNPN and SVGIG (reference sequence). The CDR3 runs 13 residues. V shed 2 bases and J shed 0 bases, with 5 bases lying between them. This CDR3 reads CAWSRGSNQPQHF. Written as DNA, the CDR3 is TGTGCCTGGAGTAGGGGTAGCAATCAGCCCCAGCATTTT.

V and J are TRBV19 and TRBJ2-7; TRBD1 is a possible D gene (5 bases). Germline values: CDR1 LNHDA, CDR2 SQIVND (reference sequence). The CDR3 has 14 amino acids. V was pared by 2 bases and J by 3 bases, with 11 bases between. The CDR3 sequence is CASSIRRRGYEQYF. The DNA for the CDR3 is TGTGCCAGTAGTATAAGAAGAAGGGGCTACGAGCAGTACTTC.

The chain links TRBV14 to TRBJ1-3; the D is unclear. The CDR3 consists of 16 residues. Germline values: CDR1 SGHDN, CDR2 FVKESK. Trimming pared 0 bases from V and 0 bases from J, leaving 9 bases between. CDR3 nucleotide sequence: TGTGCCAGCAGCCAAGAGCGACGGACCTCTGGAAACACCATATATTTT. Its protein product is CASSQERRTSGNTIYF.

V is TRBV15 and J is TRBJ2-1; TRBD2 matches at 8 bases. Germline V gene data show CDR1 as LNHNV and CDR2 as YYDKDF (reference sequence). The CDR3 extends over 17 amino acids. Losses at the gene ends were 2 bases for V and 2 bases for J; bases not matched to a gene: 8. The CDR3 loop is CATSRLLAVATYNEQFF. In nucleotides, the CDR3 is TGTGCCACCAGCAGACTACTAGCGGTAGCAACCTACAATGAGCAGTTCTTC.

In this sample, this clone turned up once. Other DNA sequences within the sample encode an identical CDR3. The chain combines TRBV5-1 with TRBJ2-5; D is unclear. The CDR3 spans 14 residues. Germline V gene sequence: CDR1 SGHRS, CDR2 YFSETQ. V was pared by 0 bases and J by 0 bases, with 6 bases between. CDR3 nucleotide sequence: TGCGCCAGCAGCTTGGCAGGAAACCAAGAGACCCAGTACTTC. This gives the protein CASSLAGNQETQYF.

The chain links TRBV2 to TRBJ1-5; D possibly corresponds to TRBD1 (5 bases). Trimming pared 7 bases from V and 3 bases from J, leaving 10 bases between. Germline CDR1 is SNHLY and CDR2 is FYNNEI. CDR3 length: 13 residues. The CDR3 nucleotides read TGTGCCAGCACGAGACAGATCAATCAGCCCCAGCATTTT. The encoded protein is CASTRQINQPQHF.

This clone has only one observation. V gene TRBV7-9 combines with J gene TRBJ1-2; 7 bases are a match to TRBD1. V lost 4 bases, J lost 14 bases, and 10 bases stayed unmatched. The CDR3 sequence is 12 residues long. The V gene's germline CDR1 is SEHNR and CDR2 FQNEAQ (reference sequence). CDR3 nucleotides: TGTGCCAGCAGCTCGGGACAGTCTACCTGGACCTTC. Residues: CASSSGQSTWTF.

The rearrangement uses TRBV2 and TRBJ2-7; 9 bases match TRBD1. After removal of 5 bases from V and 0 bases from J, the junction contained 5 bases not matched to a gene. The V gene's germline CDR1 is SNHLY and CDR2 FYNNEI. The CDR3 is made up of 15 amino acids. CDR3 nucleotides: TGTGCCAGCAGTCTAATGGGACAGGGCTCCTACGAGCAGTACTTC. It yields the protein CASSLMGQGSYEQYF.

Only one count was recorded for this clone. The chain is built from TRBV30 and TRBJ2-7; 9 bases map to TRBD1. The CDR3 is made up of 15 amino acids. Germline V gene lookup returns CDR1 GTSNPN and CDR2 SVGIG (reference sequence). The V and J ends lost 6 bases and 7 bases, in that order; junction bases with no gene match: 16. As DNA, the CDR3 is TGTGCCTGTGCGGTTGGGACAGGGACATTGGGGGAGCAGTACTTC. It yields the protein CACAVGTGTLGEQYF.

The chain combines TRBV18 with TRBJ2-3; D unresolved. Germline V lookup: CDR1 KGHSH, CDR2 LQKENI. Trimming took off 1 base at V and 8 bases at J, with 10 bases between the two ends. This CDR3 comprises 13 residues. The chain's CDR3 is CASSPLRRATQYF. The CDR3 region has the DNA TGTGCCAGCTCACCACTTAGAAGGGCTACGCAGTATTTT.

The chain uses TRBV5-1 and TRBJ1-1; 8 positions match TRBD1. Looked up from germline, CDR1 is SGHRS and CDR2 is YFSETQ. The junction had 9 bases not matched to a gene; V was cut back by 4 bases and J by 4 bases. The CDR3 loop spans 15 amino acids. As DNA, the CDR3 is TGCGCCAGCAGCCCAGACAGGGGTGGTGGCACTGAAGCTTTCTTT. It translates to CASSPDRGGGTEAFF.

The chain combines TRBV28 with TRBJ2-2; D is uncertain. The germline V and J ends were trimmed by 5 bases and 6 bases, with 19 bases remaining between them. Germline CDR1 reads MDHEN; CDR2 reads SYDVKM. The CDR3 has 16 residues. The chain's CDR3 is CASSPWARKSAGELFF. CDR3 DNA: TGTGCCAGCAGTCCTTGGGCCAGAAAGAGTGCCGGGGAGCTGTTTTTT.

CDR3 coding DNA: TGTGCCAGTAGTATCCTCGGGGGGCCGATTCAGCCCCAGCATTTT. As protein: CASSILGGPIQPQHF. The V call is TRBV19, the J call TRBJ1-5; maybe TRBD1 (6 bases). CDR1 and CDR2 from the germline V gene are LNHDA and SQIVND (reference sequence). CDR3 length: 15 amino acids. The V gene lost 3 bases and the J gene lost 6 bases, with 15 bases spanning the gap.

The chain is built from TRBV5-1 and TRBJ1-6; tentatively, D is TRBD1 (5 bases). The CDR3 sequence is 14 residues long. Germline CDR1 and CDR2: SGHRS and YFSETQ. Trimming shortened V by 0 bases and J by 7 bases, and 8 bases separated the two germline ends. This CDR3 reads CASSLGGRNSPLHF. CDR3 DNA sequence: TGCGCCAGCAGCTTGGGGGGCAGGAATTCACCCCTCCACTTT.

The V and J genes are TRBV30 and TRBJ1-3; D is unresolved. Between the trimmed V and J ends, which lost 0 bases and 0 bases, there was a span of 6 bases. This CDR3 has 14 residues. Germline V gives CDR1 GTSNPN, CDR2 SVGIG (reference sequence). CDR3 in DNA: TGTGCCTGGAGTGTGGGTCACTCTGGAAACACCATATATTTT. Its protein product is CAWSVGHSGNTIYF.

The J gene is TRBJ2-6, the V gene TRBV2; no clear D. Germline V gene sequence: CDR1 SNHLY, CDR2 FYNNEI. This CDR3 region has 19 residues. The germline V and J ends were trimmed by 1 base and 1 base, with 17 bases remaining between them. CDR3 loop: CASSEGIGYPVSGANVLTF. DNA for the CDR3: TGTGCCAGCAGTGAAGGCATAGGTTATCCCGTTTCTGGGGCCAACGTCCTGACTTTC.

This rearrangement joins TRBV6-1 to TRBJ1-5; TRBD1 might be the D (5 bases). CDR3 length: 13 residues. Between the trimmed V and J ends, which lost 0 bases and 15 bases, there was a span of 15 bases. Germline CDR1 and CDR2: MNHNS and SASEGT. The CDR3 coding sequence is TGTGCCAGCAGTGAAGCTCTAGGGGCAGGCTGGCATTTT. As protein: CASSEALGAGWHF.